This T cell receptor beta chain was captured in a study of shared clonotypes between healthy human individuals. Study-level background: There were three CD4 naive, three CD4 memory, two CD8 naive and one CD8 memory plates per donor.

Note on this clone: Its antigen is not identified.

This CDR3 is 17 amino acids long. Germline lookup yields CDR1 SGHRS and CDR2 YFSETQ. V was pared by 4 bases and J by 9 bases, with 26 bases between. Whole-study results and caveats: Clonotype sharing across a few donors was observed for around 5% of naive CD4 clonotypes.

Only in-frame clones appear in the TCRdb table, and some are missing; sequencing was by immunoSEQ multiplex PCR. The sample holds hundreds of thousands of clones, roughly 78% seen once. Sequenced sample: memory CD4+ T cells sorted from blood. Subset defined: CD45RA-negative fraction. This sequence originates from a woman between 25 and 40 years old in good health. The chain is built from TRBV5-1 and TRBJ2-1; a possible D gene is TRBD1 (6 bases). CDR3 protein: CASSPGTSGRRVSEQFF. In DNA, the CDR3 is TGCGCCAGCAGCCCCGGGACATCTGGCCGGCGGGTTTCTGAGCAGTTCTTC.